These 9 T cell receptor beta chains share one sample of origin, sequenced in a study of blood T cell repertoires in COVID-19. Clones were sequenced by immunoSEQ multiplex PCR, and TCRdb holds only the in-frame ones, with some missing. The sample records fewer than 300,000 clones, roughly 84% being singletons. Material for sequencing was peripheral blood. The origin of the receptors is a person aged 70 to 85 with COVID-19, enrolled during active disease.

About this clone itself: Compared with germline, one end of the junction differs, possibly owing to a read error. The sample carries other DNA sequences with the same CDR3. The rearrangement joins TRBV18 to TRBJ1-2, with 7 bases that match TRBD1. Germline CDR1 and CDR2: KGHSH and LQKENI. The CDR3 runs 13 residues. For the CDR3, the DNA is TGCGCCAGCTCTGAGGGGGCGAGCTATGGCTACACCTTC. This gives the protein CASSEGASYGYTF.

The rearrangement links TRBV7-3 to TRBJ2-1, with 12 bases that match TRBD2. After removal of 4 bases from V and 7 bases from J, the junction contained 11 bases not matched to a gene. Germline lookup yields CDR1 SGHTA and CDR2 FQGTGA. This CDR3 comprises 17 residues. CDR3 coding DNA: TGTGCCAGCAGCTCGGATGTCCTAGCGGGAGGGCTTAATGAGCAGTTCTTC. Translated, it gives CASSSDVLAGGLNEQFF.

The genes are TRBV24-1 and TRBJ2-1; D remains ambiguous. Trimming took 3 bases from V and 8 from J, leaving 16 bases between them. This CDR3 spans 15 amino acids. Per germline, CDR1 KGHDR and CDR2 SFDVKD. CDR3 amino acids: CATSDQWSTWDEQFF. CDR3 in DNA: TGTGCCACCAGTGATCAGTGGAGCACCTGGGATGAGCAGTTCTTC.

For the CDR3, the DNA is TGTGCCAGCAGTCCCCTTACAGGGGGTCTTTCTGGAAACACCATATATTTT. The encoded protein is CASSPLTGGLSGNTIYF. The V call is TRBV6-6, the J call TRBJ1-3, with TRBD1 matching 8 bases. This CDR3 contains 17 residues. The J segment lost 1 base and the V segment lost 5 bases, leaving 10 bases of the junction unmatched. CDR1 is MNHNY and CDR2 is SVGAGI in the germline V gene (reference sequence).

The chain combines TRBV5-1 with TRBJ2-5, with D perhaps matching TRBD1 (6 bases). The CDR3 loop spans 14 amino acids. Trimming left V 1 base short and J 5 bases short, with 12 bases between. Germline lookup yields CDR1 SGHRS and CDR2 YFSETQ. CDR3 region: CASSLTGSAETQYF. The CDR3 bases are TGCGCCAGCAGCTTGACAGGGAGTGCGGAGACCCAGTACTTC.

The J gene is TRBJ1-5, the V gene TRBV20-1; D unclear. Trimming removed 4 bases at V and 5 bases at J, with 6 bases between. CDR1 and CDR2 (germline): DFQATT, SNEGSKA (reference sequence). CDR3 size: 11 residues. DNA for the CDR3: TGCAGTGCTACAGGTGATCAGCCCCAGCATTTT. Residues: CSATGDQPQHF.

Regarding this clone: Germline and junction disagree at one end, which may indicate a read error. The rearrangement joins TRBV27 to TRBJ2-7, with TRBD1 identical over 8 bases. The CDR3 is made up of 16 amino acids. The germline gives CDR1 MNHEY, CDR2 SMNVEV (reference sequence). The chain's CDR3 is CASSLGPGGVSHEQYF. The CDR3 DNA sequence: TGTGCCAGCAGTTTGGGCCCAGGGGGCGTCTCCCACGAGCAGTACTTC.

The chain employs TRBV7-2 and TRBJ2-2; the D is unclear. There are 14 residues in the CDR3. Germline CDR1 SGHTA, CDR2 FQGNSA. V gave up 5 bases and J gave up 6 bases, with 13 bases separating them. The CDR3 DNA reads as TGTGCCAGCAGCCCACCACCTACCCCCGGGGAGCTGTTTTTT. This encodes CASSPPPTPGELFF.

V usage is TRBV18 and J usage is TRBJ1-6; TRBD1 matches 9 bases. CDR1 KGHSH and CDR2 LQKENI come from the germline V gene. J was trimmed by 7 bases and V by 0 bases; bases with no gene match: 4. CDR3 size: 16 residues. In nucleotides, the CDR3 is TGTGCCAGCTCACCACCCGGGACAGGGAAGAATTCACCCCTCCACTTT. This translates into CASSPPGTGKNSPLHF. Supplemented by reference TRBV18 and TRBJ1-6, the full variable domain reads NAGVMQNPRHLVRRRGQEARLRCSPMKGHSHVYWYRQLPEEGLKFMVYLQKENIIDESGMPKERFSAEFPKEGPSILRIQQVVRGDSAAYFCASSPPGTGKNSPLHFGNGTRLTVT.